The clone carrying this T cell receptor (beta chain) has a count of ten or more. The data were taken from a study of neurological immune-mediated disorders. Germline CDR1 DFQATT, CDR2 SNEGSKA (reference sequence). V was pared by 3 bases and J by 10 bases, with 9 bases between. The CDR3 length is 10 residues. Over 190 million TCR-beta sequences from 15-18 subjects came from every sequencing run. TCRdb recomputed calls from the 5' RACE reads with MiXCR, one row per CDR3 protein. The table shows over 65,000 distinct CDR3 sequences, with 9.4% occurring only once. The receptor's source is a man aged 45-65 years in good health. Input material: PBMCs. The chain is built from TRBV20-1 and TRBJ1-1; D is possibly TRBD1 (5 bases). The CDR3 here is CSASWGGAFF. Written as DNA, the CDR3 is TGCAGTGCTAGCTGGGGGGGAGCTTTCTTT.